These 13 T cell receptor beta chains share one sample of origin, sequenced in a study of shared clonotypes between healthy human individuals. Clones were read by immunoSEQ multiplex PCR, and TCRdb kept only the in-frame ones, dropping some. Among some 1 million clones, approximately 76% were seen once, and the ten largest hold approximately 1.5%. Sequenced input: memory CD4+ T cells sorted from blood. Subset reported: CD45RA-negative fraction. All receptors come from a man aged 18 to 30 in good health.

This clone was observed a handful of times. J is TRBJ2-7 and V is TRBV10-2, with unresolved D. This CDR3 region has 13 residues. The germline gives CDR1 WSHSY, CDR2 SAAADI. V lost 5 bases to trimming and J lost 0 bases, with 8 bases between them. DNA for the CDR3: TGCGCCAGCAGTCTCCCTCTCTCCTACGAGCAGTACTTC. It is translated as CASSLPLSYEQYF.

This clone was observed many times. This same CDR3 is encoded by further DNA sequences in the sample. V and J are TRBV10-3 and TRBJ2-3, with D possibly being TRBD1 or TRBD2 (6 bases each). Between the trimmed V and J ends, which lost 8 bases and 3 bases, there was a span of 12 bases. In germline, CDR1 is ENHRY, CDR2 SYGVKD. This CDR3 contains 13 residues. The CDR3 loop reads CAIRGGGTDTQYF. CDR3 bases: TGTGCCATCCGCGGAGGGGGGACAGATACGCAGTATTTT.

V usage is TRBV2 and J usage is TRBJ2-7; 8 nucleotides match TRBD1. The CDR3 has 14 amino acids. Trimming cost V 8 bases and J 6 bases; bases outside gene matches: 12. Germline loops: CDR1 SNHLY, CDR2 FYNNEI. CDR3 residues: CASEERTGLIEQYF. The CDR3 DNA reads as TGTGCCAGCGAAGAAAGGACAGGGCTTATCGAGCAGTACTTC.

The CDR3 DNA is TGTGCCAGCAGCTATGACAGGGGCTCCTACGAGCAGTACTTC. Amino acids: CASSYDRGSYEQYF. The chain couples TRBV5-4 to TRBJ2-7; 8 nucleotides match TRBD1. CDR1 SGHNT and CDR2 YYREEE come from the germline V gene (reference sequence). The CDR3 has 14 amino acids. The V and J ends lost 3 bases and 0 bases, in that order; junction bases with no gene match: 2.

On this clone itself: Other DNA sequences in the sample encode the same CDR3. The chain links TRBV4-1 to TRBJ2-7; 14 nucleotides line up with TRBD2. J gave up 4 bases and V 0 bases, and 5 bases lay outside the gene matches. The CDR3 has 17 amino acids. Per the germline V gene, CDR1 is MGHRA and CDR2 is YSYEKL. The CDR3 reads CASSQDSGTSGSYEQYF. CDR3 bases: TGCGCCAGCAGCCAAGATAGCGGGACTAGCGGGAGTTACGAGCAGTACTTC.

The rearrangement joins TRBV18 to TRBJ2-1, with TRBD1 matching over 7 bases. The V gene's germline CDR1 is KGHSH and CDR2 LQKENI. V trimming: 3 bases; J trimming: 6 bases; junction bases outside the gene matches: 8. This CDR3 region has 15 residues. The CDR3 here is CASSPQHDRVNEQFF. The CDR3 DNA follows: TGTGCCAGCTCACCCCAACACGACAGGGTCAATGAGCAGTTCTTC.

V is TRBV7-6 and J is TRBJ2-5; D call uncertain. Between the trimmed V and J ends, which lost 5 bases and 2 bases, there was a span of 9 bases. The CDR3 extends over 13 amino acids. Germline CDR1 SGHVS, CDR2 FNYEAQ. This CDR3 is CASSTSPQETQYF. As DNA, the CDR3 is TGTGCCAGCAGCACGAGCCCTCAAGAGACCCAGTACTTC.

V and J are TRBV11-3 and TRBJ2-7, with 8 bases identical to TRBD1. V trimming: 6 bases; J trimming: 4 bases; junction bases outside the gene matches: 2. Per the germline V gene, CDR1 is SGHNT and CDR2 is YENEEA. The CDR3 totals 12 residues. The CDR3 bases are TGTGCCAGCAGACGGGACAGGTACGAGCAGTACTTC. Encoded protein: CASRRDRYEQYF. Combining the CDR3 with reference TRBV11-3 and TRBJ2-7 gives the whole variable domain EAGVVQSPRYKIIEKKQPVAFWCNPISGHNTLYWYLQNLGQGPELLIRYENEEAVDDSQLPKDRFSAERLKGVDSTLKIQPAELGDSAVYLCASRRDRYEQYFGPGTRLTVT.

This clone was seen a handful of times. The chain carries TRBV30 and TRBJ1-1, with 8 bases that match TRBD1. The junction had 5 bases not matched to a gene; V was cut back by 2 bases and J by 0 bases. Germline assignment: CDR1 GTSNPN and CDR2 SVGIG (reference sequence). The length of the CDR3 is 15 residues. CDR3 sequence (DNA): TGTGCCTGGAGTCCCCGGACAGGGATGAACACTGAAGCTTTCTTT. This codes for CAWSPRTGMNTEAFF.

Only a few counts were recorded for this clone. This chain uses TRBV14 with TRBJ2-7; possibly TRBD1 for D (6 bases). This CDR3 is built from 15 residues. The germline V gene has CDR1 SGHDN and CDR2 FVKESK. V lost 6 bases to trimming and J lost 4 bases, with 19 bases between them. CDR3 loop: CASRGEGQGLYEQYF. Written as DNA, the CDR3 is TGTGCCAGCAGGGGAGAAGGGCAGGGGCTATACGAGCAGTACTTC. Complete variable domain (other parts from reference TRBV14 and TRBJ2-7): EAGVTQFPSHSVIEKGQTVTLRCDPISGHDNLYWYRRVMGKEIKFLLHFVKESKQDESGMPNNRFLAERTGGTYSTLKVQPAELEDSGVYFCASRGEGQGLYEQYFGPGTRLTVT.

The rearrangement links TRBV5-1 to TRBJ2-5; D is undetermined. V dropped 1 base and J dropped 5 bases, with 18 bases sitting between them. Germline V gives CDR1 SGHRS, CDR2 YFSETQ. This CDR3 comprises 16 residues. CDR3 protein: CASSLRLVNSIETQYF. CDR3 DNA: TGCGCCAGCAGCTTGAGGTTGGTGAACTCCATTGAGACCCAGTACTTC. The whole variable domain, filled in from reference TRBV5-1 and TRBJ2-5, reads KAGVTQTPRYLIKTRGQQVTLSCSPISGHRSVSWYQQTPGQGLQFLFEYFSETQRNKGNFPGRFSGRQFSNSRSEMNVSTLELGDSALYLCASSLRLVNSIETQYFGPGTRLLVL.

This chain connects TRBV6-5 to TRBJ2-7; a weak D match, TRBD1 (5 bases). Trimming left V 4 bases short and J 3 bases short, with 16 bases between. This CDR3 has 15 amino acids. Germline V gene data show CDR1 as MNHEY and CDR2 as SVGAGI. The CDR3 DNA is TGTGCCAGCAGTTCCACGCTGCAGGGTCTCTACGAGCAGTACTTC. Amino acids: CASSSTLQGLYEQYF.

A single count supports this clone. The J gene is TRBJ2-7, the V gene TRBV10-2, with 7 bases fitting TRBD1. The CDR3 contains 12 residues. With 7 bases clipped from V and 3 bases from J, the junction kept 3 bases outside the gene matches. Germline V gene lookup returns CDR1 WSHSY and CDR2 SAAADI. In nucleotides, the CDR3 is TGCGCCAGCATGGGACAGCACTACGAGCAGTACTTC. This sequence encodes CASMGQHYEQYF.